A selection of T cell receptor beta chains follows, all from one sample in a study of post-analysis software for immune sequencing data. Each CDR3 protein gets one entry after TCRdb re-called the PCR reads with MiXCR. In the table there are about 430,000 distinct CDR3 sequences, approximately 39% of which are singletons. Material for sequencing was blood. The receptors originated from a girl aged 2 to 10 with multiple sclerosis. The CDR3 runs from the conserved cysteine through the conserved F or W. The order of the fields is CDR3 length, D gene, J gene, clone size, V gene, CDR3 protein, CDR3 DNA. A D gene is named only where the DNA matches it firmly. Rows give clone size only sometimes, using once, few, many, or a class for an expanded clone.

16 | TRBD1 | TRBJ1-1 | - | TRBV5-1 | CASSLQLQGSWTEAFF | TGCGCCAGCAGCTTGCAACTACAGGGGTCATGGACTGAAGCTTTCTTT
15 | - | TRBJ1-1 | - | TRBV28 | CASGGLDGMNTEAFF | TGTGCCAGCGGGGGACTAGACGGCATGAACACTGAAGCTTTCTTT
14 | TRBD2 | TRBJ2-1 | few | TRBV6-4 | CASSEEGGPMEQFF | TGTGCCAGCAGTGAGGAGGGAGGGCCGATGGAGCAGTTCTTC
16 | - | TRBJ2-5 | once | TRBV3-1 | CASSQEGLRVRETQYF | TGTGCCAGCAGCCAAGAGGGTTTAAGGGTCCGAGAGACCCAGTACTTC
15 | TRBD1 | TRBJ2-7 | few | TRBV28 | CASSLSWDRVYEQYF | TGTGCCAGCAGTTTATCCTGGGACAGGGTCTACGAGCAGTACTTC
14 | - | TRBJ2-5 | - | TRBV20-1 | CSAKFGRWQETQYF | TGCAGTGCTAAGTTTGGGAGGTGGCAAGAGACCCAGTACTTC
13 | - | TRBJ2-7 | few | TRBV14 | CASSQDWTYEQYF | TGTGCCAGCAGCCAAGATTGGACCTACGAGCAGTACTTC
15 | - | TRBJ1-5 | - | TRBV28 | CASSLWAGENQPQHF | TGTGCCAGCAGTTTATGGGCAGGAGAGAATCAGCCCCAGCATTTT
11 | - | TRBJ1-2 | few | TRBV10-3 | CAISAHYGYTF | TGTGCCATCAGTGCACACTATGGCTACACCTTC
14 | TRBD1 | TRBJ2-7 | - | TRBV12-3/TRBV12-4 | CASSKTGEIGEQYF | TGTGCCAGCAGTAAGACAGGGGAGATCGGCGAGCAGTACTTC
14 | - | TRBJ2-7 | few | TRBV7-9 | CASSPHDQPYEQYF | TGTGCCAGCAGCCCTCACGACCAGCCCTACGAGCAGTACTTC
13 | - | TRBJ2-3 | - | TRBV9 | CASSVVESDTQYF | TGTGCCAGCAGCGTAGTAGAGTCAGATACGCAGTATTTT
19 | - | TRBJ1-2 | - | TRBV4-1 | CASSQGKDPRDKYNYGYTF | TGCGCCAGCAGCCAAGGGAAGGACCCGCGGGACAAGTATAACTATGGCTACACCTTC
19 | TRBD2 | TRBJ2-7 | few | TRBV27 | CASSLISPGTSGGRYEQYF | TGTGCCAGCAGTTTGATAAGTCCCGGGACTAGCGGGGGGAGGTACGAGCAGTACTTC
15 | TRBD2 | TRBJ2-5 | few | TRBV9 | CASSGGTSEQETQYF | TGTGCCAGCAGCGGAGGGACTAGCGAGCAAGAGACCCAGTACTTC
16 | - | TRBJ1-4 | - | TRBV5-5 | CASSLALRGTNEKLFF | TGTGCCAGCAGCCTGGCTTTACGGGGAACTAATGAAAAACTGTTTTTT
15 | - | TRBJ2-4 | - | TRBV7-2 | CASSRGGGAKNIQYF | TGTGCCAGCAGTCGAGGGGGGGGAGCCAAAAACATTCAGTACTTC
12 | TRBD2 | TRBJ2-7 | many | TRBV10-3 | CATRREAHEQYF | TGTGCCACAAGGCGGGAGGCCCACGAGCAGTACTTC
16 | TRBD2 | TRBJ2-5 | - | TRBV6-6 | CASSYMTSEYQETQYF | TGTGCCAGCAGTTACATGACTAGCGAGTACCAAGAGACCCAGTACTTC
14 | - | TRBJ2-5 | - | TRBV7-2 | CASSLWRLKETQYF | TGTGCCAGCAGCTTATGGCGGCTGAAAGAGACCCAGTACTTC
16 | - | TRBJ2-6 | - | TRBV5-1 | CASQWGARSGANVLTF | TGCGCCAGCCAGTGGGGGGCACGCTCTGGGGCCAACGTCCTGACTTTC
16 | TRBD2 | TRBJ2-1 | - | TRBV7-3 | CASSLTRVAGADEQFF | TGTGCCAGCAGCTTAACCAGGGTAGCGGGAGCGGATGAGCAGTTCTTC
14 | - | TRBJ1-4 | few | TRBV3-1 | CASSHMTENEKLFF | TGTGCCAGCAGCCACATGACCGAAAATGAAAAACTGTTTTTT
14 | TRBD2 | TRBJ2-1 | - | TRBV5-4 | CASSWGLAGLEQFF | TGTGCCAGCAGCTGGGGACTAGCGGGACTTGAGCAGTTCTTC
14 | - | TRBJ2-1 | - | TRBV7-9 | CASSSAGGNYEQFF | TGTGCCAGCAGCTCCGCCGGCGGCAACTATGAGCAGTTCTTC
15 | - | TRBJ1-2 | once | TRBV2 | CASSESLRANYGYTF | TGTGCCAGCAGTGAAAGTTTACGGGCTAACTATGGCTACACCTTC
14 | - | TRBJ1-6 | few | TRBV5-1 | CASSAIRGYSPLHF | TGCGCCAGCAGCGCAATCAGGGGTTACTCACCCCTCCACTTT
11 | - | TRBJ2-1 | - | TRBV18 | CASSPLFEQFF | TGTGCCAGCTCACCCTTGTTCGAGCAGTTCTTC
12 | - | TRBJ1-1 | few | TRBV12-3/TRBV12-4 | CASSLERRGAFF | TGTGCCAGCAGTTTGGAGCGCCGGGGGGCTTTCTTT
14 | TRBD2 | TRBJ2-7 | - | TRBV20-1 | CSARRAGEAGEQYF | TGCAGTGCTAGGCGAGCGGGAGAGGCAGGCGAGCAGTACTTC
16 | - | TRBJ2-6 | - | TRBV27 | CASSFTGSSGANVLTF | TGTGCCAGCAGTTTCACGGGGTCATCTGGGGCCAACGTCCTGACTTTC
14 | TRBD1 | TRBJ1-4 | few | TRBV15 | CATSTGGSNEKLFF | TGTGCCACCAGCACAGGGGGTAGTAATGAAAAACTGTTTTTT
15 | - | TRBJ2-1 | - | TRBV29-1 | CSVVSGREAWNEQFF | TGCAGCGTTGTCTCAGGAAGGGAAGCATGGAATGAGCAGTTCTTC
15 | TRBD1 | TRBJ1-2 | few | TRBV3-1 | CASSHAPPRGLGYTF | TGTGCCAGCAGCCATGCTCCCCCGAGGGGGCTTGGCTACACCTTC
12 | - | TRBJ2-7 | - | TRBV20-1 | CSGRDGHYEQYF | TGCAGTGGTCGGGACGGCCACTACGAGCAGTACTTC
15 | TRBD1 | TRBJ1-2 | - | TRBV20-1 | CSARAPRDRANGYTF | TGCAGTGCTAGAGCCCCCCGGGACAGGGCTAATGGCTACACCTTC
14 | TRBD2 | TRBJ2-7 | few | TRBV7-2 | CASSLGGWIHEQYF | TGTGCCAGCAGCTTGGGGGGGTGGATCCACGAGCAGTACTTC
14 | - | TRBJ1-2 | - | TRBV29-1 | CSVEGRGPYYGYTF | TGCAGCGTTGAGGGAAGGGGTCCCTACTATGGCTACACCTTC